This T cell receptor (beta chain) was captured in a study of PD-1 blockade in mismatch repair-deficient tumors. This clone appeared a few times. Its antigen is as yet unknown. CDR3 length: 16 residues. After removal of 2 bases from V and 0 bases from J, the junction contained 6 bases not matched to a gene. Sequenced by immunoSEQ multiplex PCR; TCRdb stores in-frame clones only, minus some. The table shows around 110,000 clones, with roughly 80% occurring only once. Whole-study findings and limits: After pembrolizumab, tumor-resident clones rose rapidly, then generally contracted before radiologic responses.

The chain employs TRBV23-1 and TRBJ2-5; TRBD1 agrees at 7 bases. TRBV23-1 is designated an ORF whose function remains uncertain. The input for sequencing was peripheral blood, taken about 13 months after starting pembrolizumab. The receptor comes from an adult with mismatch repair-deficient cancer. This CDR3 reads CASSQPGTAYQETQYF. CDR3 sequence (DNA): TGCGCCAGCAGTCAACCCGGGACAGCGTACCAAGAGACCCAGTACTTC.